The source of this TCR beta chain is a study of shared clonotypes between healthy human individuals (dated by TCRdb to the early 2020s). About the study as a whole: The cohort comprised a couple of women and a few men aged 18 to 49 years. For each donor, CD4 naive and CD4 memory were each run on three plates, CD8 naive on two plates, and CD8 memory on one plate. Blood TCR repertoires of four to six healthy adults were deeply sequenced to estimate repertoire size and the extent of clonotype sharing between individuals. To increase sequencing depth and limit assay-specific biases, different laboratories used diverse techniques to prepare libraries and sequence TCR repertoires. Leukapheresis yielded between about 0.85 and 10 billion PBMCs per donor.

Turning to this clone: Its specific antigen is unknown. No much larger clone exists at a distance of one base, and base qualities are not known. Other DNA sequences of this sample code for an identical CDR3.

The CDR3, from cysteine to phenylalanine, totals 16 residues. Of all the DNA, just the CDR3 is kept, 48 bases in frame from base 1. The germline V gene sets CDR1 to SGHAT and CDR2 to FQNNGV. V has 1 base trimmed and J has 0 bases trimmed; junction bases matching no gene number 3. The study at large found these results: Higher generation probabilities were observed for clonotypes shared by all four sorted-subset donors than for non-shared clonotypes. Pairwise subsampling indicated that sequencing depth was expected to affect the degree of clonotype sharing among donors. Sampling was restricted to blood, and TCR repertoires in tissue are likely to differ from TCR repertoires in blood. Incomplete sequencing was indicated by rarefaction of sorted-subset datasets, despite the large sequencing depth. The small number of donors limited the genetic and exposure-history diversity represented. Sharing across several donors was observed for around 5% of naive CD4, under 4% of naive CD8, about 2.3% of memory CD4, and about 0.4% of memory CD8 clonotypes. Naive subsets generally had larger estimated clonotype richness than memory subsets.

The donors were healthy, HIV-negative adults with no recently reported acute infections or vaccinations. Every donor was a Caucasian adult living in Nashville, Tennessee, USA. CD4+ T cells were enriched by magnetic negative selection, after which naive cells were positively selected on CD45RA and the negative fraction was taken as the memory subset. Blood was obtained by leukapheresis, after which PBMCs were separated by Ficoll-Histopaque density gradient centrifugation and cryopreserved in liquid nitrogen vapor phase. Analytical flow cytometry was used to check the purity and quantity of each magnetically sorted T cell population. From each sorted fraction, genomic DNA was isolated and quantified by UV absorbance on a Nanodrop 2000c. Using the deep immunoSEQ assay, TCR CDR3 regions were amplified from genomic DNA by multiplex PCR. For each cell subset, the extracted genomic DNA was distributed evenly across all wells of several immunoSEQ 96-well plates, and each plate served as one replicate. Each replicate PCR for sorted subsets received 150 to 250 ng genomic DNA, equal to 28,000 or so T cell genomes. Purified libraries were quantified with a Qubit 3.0 fluorometer, sized on a Bioanalyzer 2100, and re-quantified with the KAPA Library Quantification kit. Every immunoSEQ 96-well plate was sequenced on a separate single-read 150-cycle Illumina NextSeq 550 flow cell. From the authors' description of their analysis: The immunoSEQ output contained only junctional sequences without quality scores, so filtering could not match that applied to full-length reads. Sequences were annotated with PyIR, a Python wrapper for IgBLAST v1.9, using IMGT germline references to assign V/J genes and CDR3. Reads with weak V/J assignments (E-value above 1e-6), missing CDR3, stop codons, out-of-frame junctions, or ambiguous translated residues were removed. V3J clonotypes were defined as sequences sharing the same inferred V gene, J gene, and CDR3 amino acid sequence. Percentage overlap between repertoires was computed as shared unique clonotypes divided by the size of the smaller repertoire. Repertoire richness was assessed with RTK rarefaction, the Chao1 estimator, and Recon v2.1 estimates of unobserved clonotypes. Generation probabilities for all TCRbeta clonotypes obtained by the gDNA method from a few donors were computed using OLGA. Held by TCRdb, this immuneACCESS table contains in-frame sequences only and omits some clones. Under half of the omission traces to an unresolved V gene where checked; the cause of the rest is unknown. The V and J calls and clone size come from that table; D and trimming were worked out from the DNA. This sample is represented by a few million clones; around nine tenths of them were singletons. The top ten hold around 0.15% of the sample.

This clonotype was sampled from a man between 18 and 35 years old in good health. The V and J genes are TRBV11-2 and TRBJ1-3; 7 junctional bases match TRBD1. Material: naive CD4+ T cells sorted from blood. This specimen's cell subset or site label, interpreted: CD45RA+ positively selected. The CDR3 protein sequence reads: CASSLAGTASGNTIYF. The nucleotide sequence is given as TGTGCCAGCAGCTTAGCCGGGACAGCCTCTGGAAACACCATATATTTT.